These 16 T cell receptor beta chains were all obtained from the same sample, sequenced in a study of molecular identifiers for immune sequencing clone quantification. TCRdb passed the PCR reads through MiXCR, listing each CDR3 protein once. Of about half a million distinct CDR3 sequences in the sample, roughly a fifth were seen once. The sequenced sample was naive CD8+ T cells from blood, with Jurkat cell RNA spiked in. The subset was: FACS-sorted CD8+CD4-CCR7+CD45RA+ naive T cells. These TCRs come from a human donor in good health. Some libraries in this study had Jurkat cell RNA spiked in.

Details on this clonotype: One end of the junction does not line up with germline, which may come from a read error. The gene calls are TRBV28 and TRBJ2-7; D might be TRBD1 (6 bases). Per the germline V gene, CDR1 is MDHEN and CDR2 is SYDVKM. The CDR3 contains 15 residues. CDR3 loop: CAGSLSKGQYHEQYF. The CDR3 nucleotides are TGTGCCGGCAGTTTAAGTAAAGGACAGTACCACGAGCAGTACTTC.

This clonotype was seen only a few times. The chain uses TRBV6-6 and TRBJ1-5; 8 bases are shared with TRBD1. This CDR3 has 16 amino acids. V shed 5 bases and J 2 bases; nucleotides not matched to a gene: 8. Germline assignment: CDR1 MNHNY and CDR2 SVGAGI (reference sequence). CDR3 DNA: TGTGCCAGCAGTCCACAGGGGGTTAGTGGCAATCAGCCCCAGCATTTT. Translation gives CASSPQGVSGNQPQHF.

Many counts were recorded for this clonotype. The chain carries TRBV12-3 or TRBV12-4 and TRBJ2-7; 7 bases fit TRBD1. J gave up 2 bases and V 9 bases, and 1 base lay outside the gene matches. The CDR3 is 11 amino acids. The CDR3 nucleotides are TGTGCCAGTGGACAGGCCTACGAGCAGTACTTC. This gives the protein CASGQAYEQYF.

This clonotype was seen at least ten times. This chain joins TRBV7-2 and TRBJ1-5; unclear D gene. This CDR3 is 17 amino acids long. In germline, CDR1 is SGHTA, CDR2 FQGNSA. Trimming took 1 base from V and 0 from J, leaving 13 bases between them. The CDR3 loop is CASSLERATYSNQPQHF. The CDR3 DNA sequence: TGTGCCAGCAGCTTAGAACGGGCTACCTATAGCAATCAGCCCCAGCATTTT.

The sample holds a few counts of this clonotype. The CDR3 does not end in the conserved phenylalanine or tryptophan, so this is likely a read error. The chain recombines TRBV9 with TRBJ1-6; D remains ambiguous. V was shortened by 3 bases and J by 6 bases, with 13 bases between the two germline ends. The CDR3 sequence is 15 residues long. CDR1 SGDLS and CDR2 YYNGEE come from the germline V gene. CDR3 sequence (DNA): TGTGCCAGCAGCGCCCGACAAGGTCTTAATTCACCCCTCCACCTT. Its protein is CASSARQGLNSPLHL.

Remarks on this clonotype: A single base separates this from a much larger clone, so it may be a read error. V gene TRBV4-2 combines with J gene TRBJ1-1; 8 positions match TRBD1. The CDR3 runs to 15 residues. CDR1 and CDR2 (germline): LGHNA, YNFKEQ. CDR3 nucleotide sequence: TGTGCCGGCAGCCAAGTCAGGGGGCTGTACACTGAAGCTTTCTTT. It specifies CAGSQVRGLYTEAFF.

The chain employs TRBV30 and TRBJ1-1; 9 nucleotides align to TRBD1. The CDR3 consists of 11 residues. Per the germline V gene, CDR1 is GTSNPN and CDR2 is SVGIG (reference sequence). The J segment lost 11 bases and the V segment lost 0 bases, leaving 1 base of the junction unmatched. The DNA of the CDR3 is TGTGCCTGGAGTGTAGGGACAGGGGCTTTCTTT. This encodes CAWSVGTGAFF.

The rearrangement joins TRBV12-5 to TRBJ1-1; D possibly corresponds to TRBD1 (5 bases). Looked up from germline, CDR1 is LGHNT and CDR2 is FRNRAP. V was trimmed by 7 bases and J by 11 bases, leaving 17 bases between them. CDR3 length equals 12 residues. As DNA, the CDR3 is TGTGCTAGTGCTCTCGGGGCGGACCGGGCTTTCTTT. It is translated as CASALGADRAFF. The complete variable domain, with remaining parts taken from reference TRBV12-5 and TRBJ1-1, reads DARVTQTPRHKVTEMGQEVTMRCQPILGHNTVFWYRQTMMQGLELLAYFRNRAPLDDSGMPKDRFSAEMPDATLATLKIQPSEPRDSAVYFCASALGADRAFFGQGTRLTVV.

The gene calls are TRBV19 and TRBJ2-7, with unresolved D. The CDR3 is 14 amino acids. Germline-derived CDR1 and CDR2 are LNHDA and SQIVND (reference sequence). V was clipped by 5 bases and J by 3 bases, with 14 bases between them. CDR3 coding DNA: TGTGCCAGTAGTCCAAGCGTTTACATCTACGAGCAGTACTTC. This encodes CASSPSVYIYEQYF.

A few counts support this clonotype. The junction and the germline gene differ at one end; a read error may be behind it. This chain's CDR3 is CSARSNYVQYF. Written as DNA, the CDR3 is TGCAGTGCTAGATCCAACTACGTGCAGTACTTC. V is TRBV20-1 and J is TRBJ2-7; D gene ambiguous. Germline V CDR1 and CDR2: DFQATT, SNEGSKA (reference sequence). This CDR3 comprises 11 residues.

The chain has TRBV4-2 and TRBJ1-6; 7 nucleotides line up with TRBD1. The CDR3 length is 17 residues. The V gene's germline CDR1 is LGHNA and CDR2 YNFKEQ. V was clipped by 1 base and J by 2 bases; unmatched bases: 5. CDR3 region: CASSQGQGGTYNSPLHF. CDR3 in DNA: TGTGCCAGCAGCCAAGGACAGGGTGGGACCTATAATTCACCCCTCCACTTT.

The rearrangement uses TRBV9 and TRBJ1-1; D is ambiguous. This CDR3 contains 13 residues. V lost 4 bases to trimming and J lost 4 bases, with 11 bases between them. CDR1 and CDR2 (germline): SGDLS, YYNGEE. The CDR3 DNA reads TGTGCCAGCAGCCCCCCAGAGGGCACTGAAGCTTTCTTT. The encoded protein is CASSPPEGTEAFF.

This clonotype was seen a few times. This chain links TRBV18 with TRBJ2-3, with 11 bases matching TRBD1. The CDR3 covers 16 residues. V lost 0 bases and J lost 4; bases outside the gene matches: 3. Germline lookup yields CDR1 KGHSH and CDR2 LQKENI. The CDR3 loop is CASSPPWTGGADTQYF. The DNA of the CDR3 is TGTGCCAGCTCACCACCGTGGACAGGGGGCGCAGATACGCAGTATTTT.

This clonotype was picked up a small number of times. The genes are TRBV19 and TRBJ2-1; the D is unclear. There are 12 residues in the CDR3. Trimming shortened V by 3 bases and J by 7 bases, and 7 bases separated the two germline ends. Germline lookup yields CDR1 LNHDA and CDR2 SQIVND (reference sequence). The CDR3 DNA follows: TGTGCCAGTAGTATTGGGCAGAATGAGCAGTTCTTC. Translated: CASSIGQNEQFF.

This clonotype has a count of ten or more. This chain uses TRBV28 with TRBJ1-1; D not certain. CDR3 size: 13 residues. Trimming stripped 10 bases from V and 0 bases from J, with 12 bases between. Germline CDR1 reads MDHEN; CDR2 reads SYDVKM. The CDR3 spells CAIQGRMNTEAFF. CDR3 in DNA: TGTGCCATCCAAGGACGGATGAACACTGAAGCTTTCTTT.

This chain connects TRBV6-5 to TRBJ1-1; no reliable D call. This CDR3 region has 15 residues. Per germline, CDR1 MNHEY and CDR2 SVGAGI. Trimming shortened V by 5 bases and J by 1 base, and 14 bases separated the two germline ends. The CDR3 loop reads CASSPTARGNTEAFF. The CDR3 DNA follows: TGTGCCAGCAGTCCTACAGCGCGAGGGAACACTGAAGCTTTCTTT.